Detailed here is one TCR beta chain. Its binding antigen is unknown. Per-base quality was not reported, and no clone a single base away is much larger than it. TCRbeta CDR3 regions were amplified from genomic DNA by means of the immunoSEQ Assay, a bias-controlled multiplex PCR. As for the authors' bioinformatics: The number of nucleated cells in each sample was estimated by amplification of reference gene primers within the assay. Sequence reads were collapsed and filtered to measure the absolute abundance of every unique TCRbeta CDR3 rearrangement. For each sample, productive Simpson clonality was calculated as the square root of Simpson's diversity index across productive rearrangements. Imported from immuneACCESS, the table was reduced by TCRdb to in-frame sequences with V and J called. These copies leave out some clones; in studies compared against another copy, an unresolved V gene accounts for under half, and the cause of the remainder is not known. V and J calls plus clone size are reproduced from that table; the DNA served to infer D and trimming. The sample contains tens of thousands of clones, roughly four fifths of them found a single time. In total, the top ten clones hold 13% to 15% of the sample.

This entry belongs to a study of blood T cell repertoires in COVID-19 (dated by TCRdb to the early 2020s). About the investigation overall: The collaborator samples originated in the United States, Italy and Spain and spanned the acute and convalescent phases of COVID-19. Where available, HLA class I and class II types were obtained from metadata supplied by the sample provider rather than from assay-based typing. The repertoires were released in a freely available public database meant as a resource for research on the immune response to SARS-CoV-2. Samples came from the ongoing ImmuneRACE study (first 160 participants) plus 1,254 subjects from 6 global collaborators. Nearly every sample came with metadata listing a de-identified subject ID, COVID-19 status, age in years and sex. Deeply sampled blood TCRbeta repertoires from subjects exposed to, actively infected with, or recovered from COVID-19 were included in the dataset. The prospective study material was composed of cDNA or gDNA derived from T cells, B-cell-depleted T cells, or PBMCs.

The germline V gene gives CDR1 as SGHTA and CDR2 as FQGNSA. V is pared back by 5 bases and J by 7 bases, with 14 bases lying between the germline termini. Spanning cysteine to phenylalanine, the CDR3 consists of 14 amino acids. Left in the record is the CDR3 DNA by itself, 42 bases read in frame from the first base. Each collaborating institution followed its own protocols to collect whole blood in K2EDTA tubes. For TCRbeta analysis, collaborator samples were shipped as frozen whole blood, as isolated PBMCs, or as DNA extracted from either sample type. Points the paper makes about the study in general: The quantity of clinical and demographic metadata differed by source and by participant and was supplied without curation.

Specimen: peripheral blood. Recombination connected TRBV7-2 to TRBJ1-4, with no reliable assignment of the D segment. The clonotype was recovered from a human donor with acute or convalescent COVID-19. The donor label of this sample is uncertain. The CDR3 in this case is CASSLEPRGEKLFF. The DNA reads TGTGCCAGCAGCCTTGAACCCCGGGGTGAAAAACTGTTTTTT.